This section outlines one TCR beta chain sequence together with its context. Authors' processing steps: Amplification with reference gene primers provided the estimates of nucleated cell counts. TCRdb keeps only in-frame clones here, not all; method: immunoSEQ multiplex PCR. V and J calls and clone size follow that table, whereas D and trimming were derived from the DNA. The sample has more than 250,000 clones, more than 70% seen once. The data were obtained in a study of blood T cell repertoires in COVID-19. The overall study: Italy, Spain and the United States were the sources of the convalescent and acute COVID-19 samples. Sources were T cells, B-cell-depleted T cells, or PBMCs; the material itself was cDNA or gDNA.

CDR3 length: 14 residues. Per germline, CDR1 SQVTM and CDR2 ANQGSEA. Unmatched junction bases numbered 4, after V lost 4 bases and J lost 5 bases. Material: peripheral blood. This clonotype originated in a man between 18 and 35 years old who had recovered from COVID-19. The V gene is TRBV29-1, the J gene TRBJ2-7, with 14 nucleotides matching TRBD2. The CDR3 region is CSVGPGLAGDEQYF. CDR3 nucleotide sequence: TGCAGCGTTGGACCGGGACTAGCGGGAGACGAGCAGTACTTC.